Sequencing of this TCR beta chain was carried out in a study of blood T cell repertoires in COVID-19 (TCRdb year 2020). For the study in its entirety: The collaborator samples originated in the United States, Italy and Spain and spanned the acute and convalescent phases of COVID-19. The prospective study material was composed of cDNA or gDNA derived from T cells, B-cell-depleted T cells, or PBMCs. Subjects who had been exposed to COVID-19, were actively infected with it, or had recovered from it provided the deeply sampled blood TCRbeta repertoires that made up the dataset. The repertoires were released in a freely available public database intended as a resource for research on the immune response to SARS-CoV-2. The samples were drawn from two sources: the first 160 participants of the ongoing ImmuneRACE study, and 1,000 to 1,500 subjects contributed by 6 global collaborators. A de-identified subject ID, COVID-19 status, age in years and sex were almost always included in the sample metadata. Where HLA class I and class II types were available, the types were taken from metadata supplied by the sample provider, not from assay-based typing. General conclusions and limits of the study: The amount of clinical and demographic metadata varied by source and participant and was provided uncurated.

Each collaborating institution followed its own protocols to collect whole blood in K2EDTA tubes. For TCRbeta analysis, collaborators shipped samples as frozen whole blood, isolated PBMCs, or DNA extracted from either of those sample types. Turning to this clone: Its specific antigen is unknown. The record has no base qualities; no much larger clone is one base away.

TCRbeta CDR3 regions were amplified from genomic DNA using the immunoSEQ Assay, a bias-controlled multiplex PCR. The authors processed their data as follows. The number of nucleated cells in each sample was estimated from the amplification of reference gene primers within the assay. To quantify the absolute abundance of each unique TCRbeta CDR3 rearrangement, sequence reads were collapsed and filtered. For each sample, productive Simpson clonality was calculated by taking the square root of Simpson's diversity index across productive rearrangements. This is the immuneACCESS table as TCRdb keeps it, with only in-frame sequences that have V and J called. A part of the clones is gone; compared with another copy, unresolved V genes explain less than half, and the rest is unexplained. That table gives V, J and clone size, and the DNA gave D and trimming. Present in this sample are roughly 700,000 clones, 75% to 90% of which were seen just once. 0.2% to 0.3% of the sample is in the top ten clones.

The germline ends are 11 bases apart after V is trimmed by 5 bases and J by 7 bases. The CDR3 starts with the cysteine, ends with the phenylalanine, and has 12 residues. The kept DNA is CDR3 alone, 36 bases in frame from the first base. CDR1 and CDR2 are read off the germline V gene (reference sequence) as SEHNR and FQNEAQ. Specimen: peripheral blood. This TCR derives from a young woman with acute or convalescent COVID-19. The chain is encoded by TRBV7-9 joined to TRBJ1-1; the D gene is perhaps TRBD1, from 5 matching bases. In nucleotides, the sequence is TGTGCCAGCAGCCAAGACAGAGGTGAAGCTTTCTTT. Its translation is CASSQDRGEAFF.